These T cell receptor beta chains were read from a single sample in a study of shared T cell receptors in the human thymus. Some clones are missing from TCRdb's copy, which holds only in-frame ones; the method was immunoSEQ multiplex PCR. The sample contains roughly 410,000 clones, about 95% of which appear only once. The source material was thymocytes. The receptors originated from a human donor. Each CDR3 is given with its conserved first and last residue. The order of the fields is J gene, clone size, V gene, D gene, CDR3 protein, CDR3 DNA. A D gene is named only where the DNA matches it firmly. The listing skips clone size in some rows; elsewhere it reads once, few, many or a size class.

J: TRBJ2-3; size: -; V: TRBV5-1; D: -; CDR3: CASSFPGQGGRKGSDTQYF; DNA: TGCGCCAGCAGCTTCCCAGGACAGGGAGGGCGGAAGGGCTCAGATACGCAGTATTTT
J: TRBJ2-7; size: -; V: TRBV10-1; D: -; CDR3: CASRPGTDSYEQYF; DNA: TGCGCCAGCAGACCCGGGACGGACTCCTACGAGCAGTACTTC
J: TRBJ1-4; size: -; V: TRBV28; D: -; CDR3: CASSSSGGRIEKLFF; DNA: TGTGCCAGCAGTTCCTCGGGGGGGCGCATTGAAAAACTGTTTTTT
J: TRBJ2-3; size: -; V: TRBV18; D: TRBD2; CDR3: CASTRGARDTQYF; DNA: TGTGCCAGCACGCGGGGGGCGAGGGATACGCAGTATTTT
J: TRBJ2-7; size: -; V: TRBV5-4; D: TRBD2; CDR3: CASSLVGTSGRTNYEQYF; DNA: TGTGCCAGCAGCTTGGTTGGGACTAGCGGGAGGACAAACTACGAGCAGTACTTC
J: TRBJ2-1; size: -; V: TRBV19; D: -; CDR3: CASSIQGRDNEQFF; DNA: TGTGCCAGTAGTATCCAGGGGAGAGACAATGAGCAGTTCTTC
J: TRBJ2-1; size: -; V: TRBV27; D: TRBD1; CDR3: CASSSRPTGTGGFNEQFF; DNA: TGTGCCAGCAGTAGTAGACCTACCGGGACAGGGGGATTCAATGAGCAGTTCTTC
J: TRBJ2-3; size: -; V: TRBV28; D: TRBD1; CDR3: CASEGQGKGSDTQYF; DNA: TGTGCCAGCGAAGGACAGGGAAAAGGTTCGGATACGCAGTATTTT
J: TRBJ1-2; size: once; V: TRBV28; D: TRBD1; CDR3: CASSADRGLANYGYTF; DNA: TGTGCCAGCAGCGCAGACAGGGGGCTGGCTAACTATGGCTACACCTTC
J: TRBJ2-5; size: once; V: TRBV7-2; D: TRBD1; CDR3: CASSLVTQGARETQYF; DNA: TGTGCCAGCAGCTTAGTTACGCAGGGGGCACGAGAGACCCAGTACTTC
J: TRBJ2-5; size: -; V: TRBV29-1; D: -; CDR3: CSVTPGGNRQGRQETQYF; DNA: TGCAGCGTCACACCCGGTGGGAATAGGCAGGGAAGGCAAGAGACCCAGTACTTC
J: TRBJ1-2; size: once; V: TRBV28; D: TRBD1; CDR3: CASSLRETGDDYGYTF; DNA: TGTGCCAGCAGTTTAAGGGAGACAGGGGACGACTATGGCTACACCTTC
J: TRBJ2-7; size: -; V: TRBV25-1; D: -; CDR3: CASSRRGTPDYEQYF; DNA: TGTGCCAGCAGTAGGCGAGGGACCCCGGACTACGAGCAGTACTTC
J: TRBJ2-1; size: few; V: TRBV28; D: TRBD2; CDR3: CASSFRLAGGPSYNEQFF; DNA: TGTGCCAGCAGTTTTCGGCTAGCGGGAGGGCCCTCCTACAATGAGCAGTTCTTC
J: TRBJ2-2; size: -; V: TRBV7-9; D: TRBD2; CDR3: CASSWTLAGGYTGELFF; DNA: TGTGCCAGCAGCTGGACGCTAGCGGGAGGCTACACCGGGGAGCTGTTTTTT
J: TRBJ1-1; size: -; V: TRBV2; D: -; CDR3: CASSEALLWSRPPNTEAFF; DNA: TGTGCCAGCAGTGAAGCGCTTCTTTGGTCGCGACCACCGAACACTGAAGCTTTCTTT
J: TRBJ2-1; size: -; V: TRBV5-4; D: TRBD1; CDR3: CASSEAPGQGVNNEQFF; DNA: TGTGCCAGCAGCGAGGCACCGGGACAGGGGGTGAACAATGAGCAGTTCTTC
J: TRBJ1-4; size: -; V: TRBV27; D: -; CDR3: CASKEGEVEKLFF; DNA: TGTGCCAGCAAAGAGGGGGAAGTTGAAAAACTGTTTTTT
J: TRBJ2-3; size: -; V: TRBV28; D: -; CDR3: CASSRFLAVTQYF; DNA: TGTGCCAGCAGTCGATTCCTAGCTGTTACGCAGTATTTT
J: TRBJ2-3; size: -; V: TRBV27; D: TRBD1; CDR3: CASSSSLGTGGNTDTQYF; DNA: TGTGCCAGCAGTTCCTCCCTGGGGACAGGGGGGAACACAGATACGCAGTATTTT
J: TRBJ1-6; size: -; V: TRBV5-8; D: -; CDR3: CASSLAGVSPLHF; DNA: TGTGCCAGCAGCTTGGCAGGGGTTTCACCCCTCCACTTT
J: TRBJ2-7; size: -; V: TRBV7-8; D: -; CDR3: CASSLPPGRITYEQYF; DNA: TGTGCCAGCAGCCTCCCCCCGGGACGGATAACCTACGAGCAGTACTTC
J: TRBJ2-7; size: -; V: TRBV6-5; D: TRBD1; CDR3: CASRDTGQINEQYF; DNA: TGTGCCAGCAGGGACACGGGACAGATCAACGAGCAGTACTTC
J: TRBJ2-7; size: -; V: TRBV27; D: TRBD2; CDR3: CASSLERGLVEQYF; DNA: TGTGCCAGCAGTTTAGAGCGGGGGTTGGTTGAGCAGTACTTC
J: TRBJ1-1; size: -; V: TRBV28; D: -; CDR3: CASSLYGGLDTEAFF; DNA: TGTGCCAGCAGCCTGTATGGGGGGCTTGACACTGAAGCTTTCTTT
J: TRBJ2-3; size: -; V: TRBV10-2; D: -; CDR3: CASSESTLFGSSTDTQYF; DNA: TGCGCCAGCAGTGAGTCGACTCTTTTTGGATCTAGCACAGATACGCAGTATTTT
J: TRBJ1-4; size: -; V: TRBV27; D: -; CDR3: CASRPTEHLEKLFF; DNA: TGTGCCAGCAGGCCGACAGAGCACCTTGAAAAACTGTTTTTT
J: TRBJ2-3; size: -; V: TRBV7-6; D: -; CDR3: CASSLGFPPPVNTQYF; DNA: TGTGCCAGCAGCTTGGGGTTTCCTCCCCCTGTGAATACGCAGTATTTT
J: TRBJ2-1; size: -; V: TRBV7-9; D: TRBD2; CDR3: CASSPTSGRADEQFF; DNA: TGTGCCAGCAGCCCTACTAGCGGGAGGGCGGATGAGCAGTTCTTC
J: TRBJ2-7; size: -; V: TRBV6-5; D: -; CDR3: CASSYGGPGDSYEQYF; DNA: TGTGCCAGCAGTTACGGAGGGCCAGGGGATTCCTACGAGCAGTACTTC
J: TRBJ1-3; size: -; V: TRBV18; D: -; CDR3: CASSASQGRAGNTIYF; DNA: TGTGCCAGCTCAGCTTCACAGGGCAGGGCTGGAAACACCATATATTTT
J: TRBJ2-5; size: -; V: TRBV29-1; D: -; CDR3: CSVSTLQETQYF; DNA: TGCAGCGTTAGCACCCTCCAAGAGACCCAGTACTTC
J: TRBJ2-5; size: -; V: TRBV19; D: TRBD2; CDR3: CATRTSGKSGLETQYF; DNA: TGTGCCACCCGGACTAGCGGGAAGTCGGGTCTAGAGACCCAGTACTTC
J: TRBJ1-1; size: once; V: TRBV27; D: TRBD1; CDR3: CASRQGGTEAFF; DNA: TGTGCCAGCCGACAGGGAGGAACTGAAGCTTTCTTT
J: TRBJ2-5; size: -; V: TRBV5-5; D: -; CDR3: CASGSRFEGRETQYF; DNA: TGTGCCAGCGGTTCCCGTTTTGAGGGCCGGGAGACCCAGTACTTC
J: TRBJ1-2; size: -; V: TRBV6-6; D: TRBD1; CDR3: CASSYSIDRAVGYTF; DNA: TGTGCCAGCAGTTACTCGATCGACAGGGCGGTTGGCTACACCTTC
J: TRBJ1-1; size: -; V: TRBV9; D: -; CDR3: CASSVGRGTEAFF; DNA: TGTGCCAGCAGCGTAGGCAGGGGAACTGAAGCTTTCTTT
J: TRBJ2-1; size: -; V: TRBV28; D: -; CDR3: CASSPSSAPTDYNEQFF; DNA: TGTGCCAGCAGCCCCTCTAGTGCTCCCACCGATTACAATGAGCAGTTCTTC
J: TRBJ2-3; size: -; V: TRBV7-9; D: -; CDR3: CASRATRVGTLDTQYF; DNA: TGTGCCAGCAGGGCAACAAGAGTCGGGACCCTAGATACGCAGTATTTT
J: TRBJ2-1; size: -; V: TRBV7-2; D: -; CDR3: CASSPFPLTFFLYNEQFF; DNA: TGTGCCAGCAGCCCTTTCCCCCTTACATTCTTCCTCTACAATGAGCAGTTCTTC
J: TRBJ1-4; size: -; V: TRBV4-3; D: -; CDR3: CASSQRPGVREKLFF; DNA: TGCGCCAGCAGCCAGAGGCCGGGGGTGAGGGAAAAACTGTTTTTT
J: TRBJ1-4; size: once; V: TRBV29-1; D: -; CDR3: CSAAGRSTNEKLFF; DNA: TGCAGCGCAGCAGGACGTTCAACTAATGAAAAACTGTTTTTT
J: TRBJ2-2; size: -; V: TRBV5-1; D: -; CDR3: CASSPGHLPNTGELFF; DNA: TGCGCCAGCAGCCCTGGACACCTGCCGAACACCGGGGAGCTGTTTTTT
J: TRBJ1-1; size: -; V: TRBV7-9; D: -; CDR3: CASTPVRGNTEAFF; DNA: TGTGCCAGCACCCCGGTGAGAGGGAACACTGAAGCTTTCTTT
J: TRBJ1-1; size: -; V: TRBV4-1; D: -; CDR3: CASSQVRNFRYTEAFF; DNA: TGCGCCAGCAGCCAAGTAAGGAATTTTCGTTACACTGAAGCTTTCTTT
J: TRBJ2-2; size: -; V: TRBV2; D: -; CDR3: CASRHTLWGLFF; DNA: TGTGCCAGCAGACACACCCTATGGGGGCTGTTTTTT
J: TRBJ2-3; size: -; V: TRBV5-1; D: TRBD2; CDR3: CASSSPLSGSTDTQYF; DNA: TGCGCCAGCAGCTCCCCTCTTAGCGGGAGCACAGATACGCAGTATTTT
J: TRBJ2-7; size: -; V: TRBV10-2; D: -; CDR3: CASRDPSYEQYF; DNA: TGCGCCAGCAGAGACCCTTCCTACGAGCAGTACTTC
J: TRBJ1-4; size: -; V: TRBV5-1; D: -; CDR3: CASSLHRNATNEKLFF; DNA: TGCGCCAGCAGCTTGCATAGAAACGCAACTAATGAAAAACTGTTTTTT
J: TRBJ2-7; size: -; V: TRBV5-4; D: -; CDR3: CASSQPGHSSYEQYF; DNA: TGTGCCAGCAGCCAACCGGGACACAGCTCCTACGAGCAGTACTTC
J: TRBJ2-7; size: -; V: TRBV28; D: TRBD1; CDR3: CASSSPGQRITFQSSYEQYF; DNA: TGTGCCAGCAGTTCCCCGGGACAGAGAATAACTTTCCAAAGCTCCTACGAGCAGTACTTC
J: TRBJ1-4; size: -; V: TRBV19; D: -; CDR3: CASQPWPENEKLFF; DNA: TGTGCCAGTCAACCGTGGCCCGAGAATGAAAAACTGTTTTTT
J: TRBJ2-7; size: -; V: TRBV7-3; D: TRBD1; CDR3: CASRTSRTGVVCEQYF; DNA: TGTGCCAGCAGGACATCTCGGACAGGGGTTGTCTGCGAGCAGTACTTC
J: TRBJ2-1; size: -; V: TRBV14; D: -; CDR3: CASSRSARPGNEQFF; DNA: TGTGCCAGCAGCCGATCGGCTAGGCCGGGCAATGAGCAGTTCTTC
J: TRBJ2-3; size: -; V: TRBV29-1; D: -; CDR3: CSVEETDTQYF; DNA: TGCAGCGTTGAAGAGACAGATACGCAGTATTTT
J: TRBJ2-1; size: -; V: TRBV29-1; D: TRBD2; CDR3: CSVPHVWERGVHNEQFF; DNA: TGCAGCGTCCCCCATGTCTGGGAGCGGGGCGTCCACAATGAGCAGTTCTTC
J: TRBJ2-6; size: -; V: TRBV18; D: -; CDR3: CASSPPGRLSGANVLTF; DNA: TGTGCCAGCTCACCTCCGGGACGGTTATCTGGGGCCAACGTCCTGACTTTC
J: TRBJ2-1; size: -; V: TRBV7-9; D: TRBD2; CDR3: CASSLGPGLAGGAMGEQFF; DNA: TGTGCCAGCAGCTTGGGACCGGGACTAGCGGGAGGGGCTATGGGTGAGCAGTTCTTC
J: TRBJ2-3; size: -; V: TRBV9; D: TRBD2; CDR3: CASSEGFPARLAATDTQYF; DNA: TGTGCCAGCAGCGAGGGCTTTCCGGCCAGGCTAGCGGCGACAGATACGCAGTATTTT
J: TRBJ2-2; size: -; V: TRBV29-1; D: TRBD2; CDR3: CSGGSGRCYTGELFF; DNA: TGCAGCGGGGGTAGCGGGAGGTGTTACACCGGGGAGCTGTTTTTT